This record concerns one T cell receptor (beta chain) sequence. What this receptor recognizes is not known. No much larger clone is present one base from it, and per-base qualities are unavailable. These data originate in a study of T cell responses to AZD1222 COVID-19 vaccine (dated by TCRdb to the early 2020s). For the wider study: TCR sequencing was performed for about 240 trial participants, of whom roughly 200 were given two doses of AZD1222 and around 25 were given two doses of MenACWY control vaccine. Trial participants were enrolled by age into subgroups of 18-55, 56-69 and 70-plus years, and roughly 150, 30 and 60 TCR-sequenced participants, respectively, were included in these subgroups.

The label giving this sample's time point can be read as: about 28 days (+/-7) after the second vaccine dose. AZD1222 recipients with second doses at about 4 weeks or about 12 weeks were pooled, because spike-specific TCR depth and breadth did not differ between schedules. Samples from vaccinated people were obtained from the UK trials COV001 and COV002, which included a single-blind randomized controlled phase 2/3 trial of AZD1222 (ChAdOx1 nCoV-19) in healthy adults. Trial participant PBMC samples were collected at day 0 and day 28 after the second dose for TCRbeta chain sequencing. General conclusions and limits of the study: Conclusions about previously exposed vaccinees are limited, since just five to seven AZD1222 recipients were seropositive for SARS-CoV-2 at baseline. In the small 56-69-year group, the increase in depth fell short of significance, most likely because of low power. Because no day 14 peak-response samples were available, repertoires were characterized only after the peak T cell response. The vaccine-associated CD4 TCRs covered the entire spike protein, and the dominant responses fell in regions 160-218 and 743-854. Participants were mostly white British, with more females than males. The authors suggested clonal diversity may have been underestimated. After two AZD1222 doses, both the breadth and the depth of spike-specific TCRs were significantly higher than at day 0 and than in MenACWY recipients. Reportedly, close to half of the unique spike-specific TCRs recognized epitopes lying outside the regions that are mutated in the B.1.351 and B.1.1.7 variants.

The CDR3 regions of human TCRbeta chains were subjected to immunosequencing. The published analysis was carried out like this. Repertoire TCRs were checked for matches against a reference library of SARS-CoV-2-specific TCRs that had been generated using the MIRA antigen-specificity platform. Breadth was defined as the fraction of unique TCRs that were SARS-CoV-2-associated, and depth was defined as the fraction of total T cells that were SARS-CoV-2-associated. Using the MIRA data, every spike-specific TCR was mapped to the spike region that the TCR reacted to and assigned to either a CD4 or a CD8 class. Log10-transformed breadth and depth values were compared by one-way ANOVA with Sidak's multiple comparisons tests. Sourced from immuneACCESS, this table was stored by TCRdb with only in-frame sequences that have V and J called. A share of the clones is absent; for the studies checked, an unresolved V gene accounts for under half, and the remainder has no known explanation. That table is the source of V, J and clone size, and D and trimming were worked out from the DNA. A total of 84,000 or so clones appear in this sample, around nine tenths of them only once. 2.5% to 4% of the sample goes to the ten largest clones.

Spanning cysteine to phenylalanine, the CDR3 consists of 14 amino acids. Only the CDR3 portion is preserved as DNA: 42 bases, with reading frame beginning at the first base. Reading the germline V gene gives CDR1 MGHDK and CDR2 SYGVNS. From V the trimming removes 2 bases and from J it removes 11 bases, while the gene matches leave 6 bases of the junction unaccounted for. The V and J segments used are TRBV25-1 and TRBJ2-2; TRBD1 aligns with 9 central bases. The TCR originated in an adult who received the AZD1222 COVID-19 vaccine. The sequences come from peripheral blood, collected 28 days after the second AZD1222 dose. The CDR3 amino acid sequence is: CASSETGGKNELFF. The bases read TGTGCCAGCAGTGAAACAGGGGGCAAGAACGAGCTGTTTTTT.